Below, 24 T cell receptor beta chains from the same sample are listed, as sequenced in a study of cytomegalovirus exposure and HLA in healthy donors. The PCR contained 60 Vbeta and 13 Jbeta primers. Assay: immunoSEQ multiplex PCR; the TCRdb copy retains only in-frame clones and omits some. The sample consists of approximately 170,000 clones, around three quarters of them appearing once. Sequenced: PBMCs. These receptor sequences come from a woman aged 40-49 years in good health and CMV-seronegative.

The chain combines TRBV9 with TRBJ2-7, with TRBD1 matching over 7 bases. V lost 4 bases to trimming and J lost 7 bases; unmatched junction nucleotides: 14. Germline CDR1 SGDLS, CDR2 YYNGEE. There are 15 residues in the CDR3. The CDR3 nucleotides are TGTGCCAGCAGCCCCACGAATAAGAGGGGGCAGGAGCAGTACTTC. Residues: CASSPTNKRGQEQYF. The full variable domain, completed using reference TRBV9 and TRBJ2-7, is DSGVTQTPKHLITATGQRVTLRCSPRSGDLSVYWYQQSLDQGLQFLIQYYNGEERAKGNILERFSAQQFPDLHSELNLSSLELGDSALYFCASSPTNKRGQEQYFGPGTRLTVT.

The rearrangement links TRBV12-5 to TRBJ1-2; 7 bases fit TRBD1. From germline, CDR1 is LGHNT and CDR2 FRNRAP. The J segment lost 1 base and the V segment lost 4 bases, leaving 15 bases of the junction unmatched. The CDR3 runs 18 residues. Here the CDR3 DNA reads TGTGCTAGTGGTTCACCACCCCTCGGGACAGAGGGTAACTATGGCTACACCTTC. Its translation is CASGSPPLGTEGNYGYTF.

The chain couples TRBV2 to TRBJ2-1, with 7 nucleotides matching TRBD2. Losses at the gene ends were 7 bases for V and 12 bases for J; bases not matched to a gene: 15. The germline CDR1 and CDR2 sequences are SNHLY and FYNNEI. The CDR3 covers 14 residues. The CDR3 protein is CASNLREGVAGQFF. As DNA, the CDR3 is TGTGCCAGCAATTTGAGGGAGGGAGTCGCTGGGCAGTTCTTC.

The chain has TRBV5-4 and TRBJ2-7, with D maybe TRBD2 (5 bases). CDR1 and CDR2 from the germline V gene are SGHNT and YYREEE (reference sequence). Trimming left V 4 bases short and J 0 bases short, with 8 bases between. This CDR3 has 13 amino acids. The CDR3: CASSPGISYEQYF. The CDR3 DNA follows: TGTGCCAGCAGCCCCGGGATCTCCTACGAGCAGTACTTC.

This chain connects TRBV7-9 to TRBJ1-1; no firm D call. V lost 1 base and J lost 10, with 13 bases in between. The CDR3 is 13 amino acids. Per the germline V gene, CDR1 is SEHNR and CDR2 is FQNEAQ (reference sequence). The CDR3 here is CASSLGRERRAFF. CDR3 coding DNA: TGTGCCAGCAGCTTAGGAAGGGAGCGGAGAGCTTTCTTT.

This clone was detected only a few times. The chain carries TRBV7-2 and TRBJ2-1; 7 bases match TRBD1. Germline loops: CDR1 SGHTA, CDR2 FQGNSA. The CDR3 covers 17 residues. With V trimmed by 5 bases and J by 8 bases, 18 bases remained unmatched. The CDR3 nucleotides read TGTGCCAGCAGCCCCAAGGGACAGATGGTCGGGCGTGATGAGCAGTTCTTC. This translates into CASSPKGQMVGRDEQFF.

This clone was counted once. The rearrangement uses TRBV19 and TRBJ2-3, with TRBD1 matching 7 bases. Per the germline V gene, CDR1 is LNHDA and CDR2 is SQIVND (reference sequence). This CDR3 has 15 amino acids. V lost 5 bases, J lost 2 bases, and 7 bases stayed unmatched. The CDR3 loop is CASSFDRASTDTQYF. CDR3 coding DNA: TGTGCCAGTAGTTTCGACAGGGCCTCCACAGATACGCAGTATTTT.

The chain links TRBV2 to TRBJ2-7; D remains unclear. V was trimmed by 4 bases and J by 1 base, leaving 5 bases between them. From germline, CDR1 is SNHLY and CDR2 FYNNEI. The CDR3 has 12 residues. CDR3 amino acids: CASSVQSYEQYF. The CDR3 coding sequence is TGTGCCAGCAGTGTTCAGTCCTACGAGCAGTACTTC.

The chain combines TRBV4-1 with TRBJ2-5, with TRBD2 identical over 12 bases. J lost 1 base, V lost 2 bases, and 11 bases had no gene match. CDR3 size: 19 residues. From germline, CDR1 is MGHRA and CDR2 YSYEKL. CDR3 residues: CASSQNLFGLAGPQETQYF. In DNA form, the CDR3 reads TGCGCCAGCAGCCAAAATCTGTTCGGACTAGCGGGACCCCAAGAGACCCAGTACTTC.

The chain combines TRBV30 with TRBJ2-7; 12 bases align to TRBD2. Germline V gives CDR1 GTSNPN, CDR2 SVGIG (reference sequence). After removal of 5 bases from V and 6 bases from J, the junction contained 5 bases not matched to a gene. This CDR3 comprises 13 residues. The CDR3 DNA is TGTGCCTGGGCTAGCGGGAGGGCGCGCGAGCAGTACTTC. Residues: CAWASGRAREQYF.

The chain recombines TRBV6-1 with TRBJ2-1, with D perhaps TRBD2 (6 bases). Germline V gene data show CDR1 as MNHNS and CDR2 as SASEGT. The CDR3 is 15 amino acids. Trimming took 0 bases from V and 11 from J, leaving 17 bases between them. The CDR3 sequence: CASSEAWTNTMKQFF. DNA of the CDR3: TGTGCCAGCAGTGAAGCGTGGACTAATACAATGAAGCAGTTCTTC.

This chain uses TRBV20-1 with TRBJ2-7, with D tentatively TRBD1 (5 bases). Between the trimmed V and J ends, which lost 5 bases and 5 bases, there was a span of 10 bases. The germline gives CDR1 DFQATT, CDR2 SNEGSKA (reference sequence). The CDR3 has 11 residues. CDR3 nucleotide sequence: TGCAGTGCTGCCAGGGCAAACGAGCAGTACTTC. It yields the protein CSAARANEQYF.

This sequence joins TRBV29-1 and TRBJ2-3; 8 nucleotides line up with TRBD2. V lost 3 bases to trimming and J lost 5 bases; unmatched junction nucleotides: 7. Germline V gives CDR1 SQVTM, CDR2 ANQGSEA. The CDR3 length is 14 residues. For the CDR3, the DNA is TGCAGCGTTGATTTGGCGGGAGGAGGAGATACGCAGTATTTT. This translates into CSVDLAGGGDTQYF.

The V and J genes are TRBV2 and TRBJ1-2; D perhaps matches TRBD1 (6 bases). Per the germline V gene, CDR1 is SNHLY and CDR2 is FYNNEI. The CDR3 consists of 14 residues. Trimming removed 4 bases at V and 5 bases at J, with 14 bases between. CDR3 coding DNA: TGTGCCAGCAGTGTCAGGAGGGGGGGATATGGCTACACCTTC. Amino acids: CASSVRRGGYGYTF.

J is TRBJ1-5 and V is TRBV5-1; D possibly corresponds to TRBD1 (5 bases). The CDR3 is 14 amino acids. Deletions cut 0 bases from V and 3 bases from J, with 7 bases between. Per germline, CDR1 SGHRS and CDR2 YFSETQ. The CDR3 DNA follows: TGCGCCAGCAGCTTGGCGGGACTCAATCAGCCCCAGCATTTT. It translates to CASSLAGLNQPQHF.

CDR3 sequence (DNA): TGTGCCAGCAGCCCCGGGCAAGCGGGAGAAACGACCGGGGAGCTGTTTTTT. This encodes CASSPGQAGETTGELFF. The chain has TRBV7-2 and TRBJ2-2; 8 bases fit TRBD2. Per the germline V gene, CDR1 is SGHTA and CDR2 is FQGNSA. The CDR3 loop spans 17 amino acids. V lost 5 bases and J lost 5; bases outside the gene matches: 13.

The rearrangement uses TRBV10-3 and TRBJ1-2; no clear D. V shed 5 bases and J shed 2 bases, with 9 bases lying between them. CDR1 and CDR2 (germline): ENHRY, SYGVKD. The CDR3 sequence is 13 residues long. CDR3 protein: CAISIEENYGYTF. DNA for the CDR3: TGTGCCATCAGTATCGAGGAAAACTATGGCTACACCTTC.

The genes are TRBV5-1 and TRBJ1-2; no definite D call. CDR1 is SGHRS, CDR2 YFSETQ, per germline. CDR3 length: 14 residues. The V gene lost 3 bases and the J gene lost 3 bases, with 12 bases spanning the gap. Written as DNA, the CDR3 is TGCGCCAGCAGCTCAGAACCAGATTACTATGGCTACACCTTC. It codes for CASSSEPDYYGYTF. Full variable domain (remainder filled in from reference TRBV5-1 and TRBJ1-2): KAGVTQTPRYLIKTRGQQVTLSCSPISGHRSVSWYQQTPGQGLQFLFEYFSETQRNKGNFPGRFSGRQFSNSRSEMNVSTLELGDSALYLCASSSEPDYYGYTFGSGTRLTVV.

The rearrangement links TRBV6-1 to TRBJ2-5; 12 nucleotides match TRBD1. With 6 bases clipped from V and 5 bases from J, the junction kept 7 bases outside the gene matches. Germline CDR1 reads MNHNS; CDR2 reads SASEGT. CDR3 length: 15 residues. The CDR3: CASRKGTGGRETQYF. The CDR3 DNA reads as TGTGCCAGCAGGAAGGGGACAGGGGGCAGGGAGACCCAGTACTTC.

The chain uses TRBV5-1 and TRBJ1-5; a possible D gene is TRBD1 (5 bases). V gave up 4 bases and J gave up 5 bases, with 10 bases separating them. Germline V gives CDR1 SGHRS, CDR2 YFSETQ. The CDR3 loop spans 13 amino acids. The CDR3 bases are TGCGCCAGCAGCCCGGAGACAGATCAGCCCCAGCATTTT. Translation: CASSPETDQPQHF.

This clone has just a few counts. This chain links TRBV9 with TRBJ2-1; 7 nucleotides align to TRBD2. This CDR3 is 15 amino acids long. Unmatched junction bases numbered 1, after V lost 0 bases and J lost 1 base. Germline-derived CDR1 and CDR2 are SGDLS and YYNGEE. The CDR3 bases are TGTGCCAGCAGCGTAGAAGCGGGATCCTACAATGAGCAGTTCTTC. It codes for CASSVEAGSYNEQFF.

This clone appeared once. The gene calls are TRBV6-1 and TRBJ2-7; TRBD1 is a possible D gene (5 bases). There are 13 residues in the CDR3. Germline CDR1 and CDR2: MNHNS and SASEGT. Deletions cut 3 bases from V and 3 bases from J, with 9 bases between. This CDR3 reads CASSETALYEQYF. The CDR3 nucleotides read TGTGCCAGCAGTGAGACAGCCCTCTACGAGCAGTACTTC.

This chain uses TRBV29-1 with TRBJ2-5; D may be TRBD1 (6 bases). The CDR3 contains 13 residues. V was pared by 2 bases and J by 4 bases, with 11 bases between. CDR1 is SQVTM and CDR2 is ANQGSEA in the germline V gene. The CDR3 region has the DNA TGCAGCGTTGAACAACAGGGTGGAGAGACCCAGTACTTC. Translation: CSVEQQGGETQYF.

As to this clone: At the DNA level, this CDR3 is encoded by other sequences in the same sample as well. This sequence joins TRBV5-1 and TRBJ1-1; D may be TRBD1 (5 bases). The length of the CDR3 is 15 residues. Germline lookup yields CDR1 SGHRS and CDR2 YFSETQ. V was shortened by 0 bases and J by 0 bases, with 9 bases between the two germline ends. CDR3 coding DNA: TGCGCCAGCAGCTTGGTGGCAGGGTTGAACACTGAAGCTTTCTTT. Translating it yields CASSLVAGLNTEAFF.